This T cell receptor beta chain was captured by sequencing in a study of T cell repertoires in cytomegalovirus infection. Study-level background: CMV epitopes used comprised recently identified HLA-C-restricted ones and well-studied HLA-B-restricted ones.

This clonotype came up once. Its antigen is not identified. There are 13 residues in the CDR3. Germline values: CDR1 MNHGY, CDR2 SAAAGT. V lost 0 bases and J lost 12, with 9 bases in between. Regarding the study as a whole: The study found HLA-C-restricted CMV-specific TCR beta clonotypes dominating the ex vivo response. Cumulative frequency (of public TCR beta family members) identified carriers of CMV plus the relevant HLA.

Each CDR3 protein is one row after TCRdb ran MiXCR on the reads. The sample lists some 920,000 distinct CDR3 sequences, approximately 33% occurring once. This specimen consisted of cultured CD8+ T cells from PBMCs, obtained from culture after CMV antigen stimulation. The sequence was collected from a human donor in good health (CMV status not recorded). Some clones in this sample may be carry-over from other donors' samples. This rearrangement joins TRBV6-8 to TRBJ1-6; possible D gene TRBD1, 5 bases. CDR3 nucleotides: TGTGCCAGCAGTTACTCAGGCAGGGAACCCCTCCACTTT. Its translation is CASSYSGREPLHF.